These 7 T cell receptor beta chains share one sample of origin, sequenced in a study of molecular identifiers for immune sequencing clone quantification. TCRdb itself ran the PCR reads through MiXCR, one entry per CDR3 protein. Found here are some 100,000 distinct CDR3 sequences, around 17% of them singletons; the top ten hold around 0.8%. What was sequenced was naive CD8+ T cells from blood, with Jurkat cell RNA spiked in. Subset reported: FACS-sorted CD8+CD4-CCR7+CD45RA+ naive T cells. These receptor sequences come from a human donor in good health. Some libraries in this study had Jurkat cell RNA spiked in.

At least ten counts were recorded for this clonotype. The chain couples TRBV20-1 to TRBJ2-7, with a possible D match to TRBD2 (5 bases). Per the germline V gene, CDR1 is DFQATT and CDR2 is SNEGSKA (reference sequence). The CDR3 spans 14 residues. The V and J ends lost 2 bases and 4 bases respectively, with 15 bases between them. CDR3 residues: CSARSSWDLYEQYF. The CDR3 coding sequence is TGCAGTGCTAGATCTAGCTGGGATTTATACGAGCAGTACTTC.

The gene calls are TRBV7-9 and TRBJ1-5; D is possibly TRBD1 (6 bases). The CDR3 contains 14 residues. The V end lost 5 bases, the J end lost 5 bases, and 13 bases lay between the germline ends. In germline, CDR1 is SEHNR, CDR2 FQNEAQ (reference sequence). The CDR3 DNA is TGTGCCAGCAGCCCGACAGGAGATCATCAGCCCCAGCATTTT. This sequence encodes CASSPTGDHQPQHF.

This clonotype was found many times. This chain uses TRBV4-1 with TRBJ2-7; 9 bases match TRBD1. V dropped 4 bases and J dropped 1; count of bases not matched to a gene: 5. This CDR3 has 15 residues. CDR1 and CDR2 (germline): MGHRA, YSYEKL. The CDR3 region has the DNA TGCGCCAGCAGCCTCACCGGACAGGGGTCCTACGAGCAGTACTTC. Encoded protein: CASSLTGQGSYEQYF.

The rearrangement joins TRBV3-1 to TRBJ2-5, with 7 bases aligning to TRBD2. CDR1 and CDR2 from the germline V gene are LGHDT and YNNKEL (reference sequence). The CDR3 has 17 residues. V shed 3 bases, J shed 7 bases, and the junction held 17 bases outside the gene matches. The CDR3 nucleotides read TGTGCCAGCAGCCATGGACGGGGGGAGCCGACTCAGGGGACCCAGTACTTC. Translating it yields CASSHGRGEPTQGTQYF.

This clonotype was counted ten times or more. The rearrangement uses TRBV4-1 and TRBJ2-7, with 9 bases lining up with TRBD1. The CDR3 runs to 15 residues. Germline CDR1 and CDR2: MGHRA and YSYEKL. With V trimmed by 0 bases and J by 4 bases, 4 bases remained unmatched. The CDR3 DNA reads TGCGCCAGCAGCCAAGATGAGGGGACAGGGTACGAGCAGTACTTC. Amino acids: CASSQDEGTGYEQYF.

Of note for this clonotype: With a much larger clone just one base away, this may be a read error. The chain links TRBV9 to TRBJ2-2; TRBD2 matches 7 bases. Germline trimming cut 7 bases from V and 1 base from J; bases unmatched to any gene: 10. CDR3 length: 16 amino acids. CDR1 and CDR2 from the germline V gene are SGDLS and YYNGEE. The CDR3 DNA follows: TGTGCCAGCGGCGCCCGGACTAGACAGAACACCGGGGAGCTGTTTTTT. This gives the protein CASGARTRQNTGELFF.

Here the CDR3 DNA reads TGTGCCAGCAGTTTAGGATTAAATTCACCCCTCCACTTT. It encodes CASSLGLNSPLHF. The V call is TRBV27, the J call TRBJ1-6; D unresolved. The V gene lost 2 bases and the J gene lost 7 bases, with 6 bases spanning the gap. CDR1 is MNHEY, CDR2 SMNVEV, per germline (reference sequence). This CDR3 region has 13 residues.